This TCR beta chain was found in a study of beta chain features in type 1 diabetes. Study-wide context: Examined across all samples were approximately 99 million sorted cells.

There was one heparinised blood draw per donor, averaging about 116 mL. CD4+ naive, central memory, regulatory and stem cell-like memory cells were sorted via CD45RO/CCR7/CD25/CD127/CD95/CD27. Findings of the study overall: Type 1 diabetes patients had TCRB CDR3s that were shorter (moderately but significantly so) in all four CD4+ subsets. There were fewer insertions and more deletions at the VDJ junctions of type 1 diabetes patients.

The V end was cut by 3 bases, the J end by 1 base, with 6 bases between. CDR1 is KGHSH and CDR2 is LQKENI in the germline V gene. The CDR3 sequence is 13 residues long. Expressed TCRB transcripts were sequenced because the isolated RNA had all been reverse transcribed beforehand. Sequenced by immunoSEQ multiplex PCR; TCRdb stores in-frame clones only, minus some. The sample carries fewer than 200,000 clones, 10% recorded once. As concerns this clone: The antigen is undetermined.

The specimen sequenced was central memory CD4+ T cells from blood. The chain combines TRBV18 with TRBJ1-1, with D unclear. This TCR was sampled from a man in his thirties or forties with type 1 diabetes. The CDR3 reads CASSPGRNTEAFF. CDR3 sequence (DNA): TGTGCCAGCTCACCCGGGAGGAACACTGAAGCTTTCTTT.